This T cell receptor beta chain appears in the sequencing data of a study of PD-L1 blockade in urothelial cancer. Clones were read by immunoSEQ multiplex PCR, and TCRdb kept only the in-frame ones, dropping some. Here the sample spans around 42,000 clones, 81% being singletons. The germline gives CDR1 MNHEY, CDR2 SVGAGI. The V and J ends lost 11 bases and 1 base, in that order; junction bases with no gene match: 4. The CDR3 runs to 13 residues. The sample consisted of PBMCs, taken around atezolizumab (anti-PD-L1) treatment. The source is a man between 65 and 85 years old with urothelial cancer. The V call is TRBV6-5, the J call TRBJ2-2, with 7 positions matching TRBD1. The CDR3 DNA reads as TGTGCCTCCCGACAGGGGAACACCGGGGAGCTGTTTTTT. Translation gives CASRQGNTGELFF.